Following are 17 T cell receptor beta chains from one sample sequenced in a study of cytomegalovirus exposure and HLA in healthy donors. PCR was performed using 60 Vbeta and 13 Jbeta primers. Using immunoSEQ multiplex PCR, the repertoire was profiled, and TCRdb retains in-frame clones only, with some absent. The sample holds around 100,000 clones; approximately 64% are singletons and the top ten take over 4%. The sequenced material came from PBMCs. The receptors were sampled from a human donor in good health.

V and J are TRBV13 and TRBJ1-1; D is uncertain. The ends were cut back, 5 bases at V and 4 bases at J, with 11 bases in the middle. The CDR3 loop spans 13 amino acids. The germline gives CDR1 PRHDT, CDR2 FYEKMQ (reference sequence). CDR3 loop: CASSLLTGTEAFF. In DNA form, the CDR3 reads TGTGCCAGCAGCCTGCTTACCGGCACTGAAGCTTTCTTT.

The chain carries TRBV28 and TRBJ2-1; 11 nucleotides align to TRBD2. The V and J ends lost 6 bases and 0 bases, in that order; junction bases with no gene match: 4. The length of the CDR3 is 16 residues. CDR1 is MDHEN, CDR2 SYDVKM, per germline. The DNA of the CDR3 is TGTGCCAGCAGCTCCGGACTAGCGGGCTCCTACAATGAGCAGTTCTTC. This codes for CASSSGLAGSYNEQFF.

For the CDR3, the DNA is TGCGCCAGCAGCCCCAGCGTAGGTCTTGCTCAGCCCCAGCATTTT. As protein: CASSPSVGLAQPQHF. This chain uses TRBV4-1 with TRBJ1-5; D not certain. V dropped 4 bases and J dropped 6 bases, with 16 bases sitting between them. The CDR3 has 15 residues. Germline V gene sequence: CDR1 MGHRA, CDR2 YSYEKL.

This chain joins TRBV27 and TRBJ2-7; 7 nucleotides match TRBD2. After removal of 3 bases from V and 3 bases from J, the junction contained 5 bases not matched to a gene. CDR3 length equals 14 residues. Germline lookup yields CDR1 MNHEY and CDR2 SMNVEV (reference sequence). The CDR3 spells CASSLSGTNYEQYF. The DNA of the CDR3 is TGTGCCAGCAGTTTGTCCGGGACTAACTACGAGCAGTACTTC.

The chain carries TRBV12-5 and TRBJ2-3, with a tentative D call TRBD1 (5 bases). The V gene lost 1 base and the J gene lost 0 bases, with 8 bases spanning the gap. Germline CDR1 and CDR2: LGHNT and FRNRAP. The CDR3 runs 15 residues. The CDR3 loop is CASGLGQTSTDTQYF. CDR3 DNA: TGTGCTAGTGGTTTGGGACAGACTAGCACAGATACGCAGTATTTT.

The CDR3 nucleotides read TGTGCCAGCAGTTTATCGGCGAGGGGGTTCGGTGGCTACACCTTC. This gives the protein CASSLSARGFGGYTF. The rearrangement joins TRBV27 to TRBJ1-2; a weak D match, TRBD1 (6 bases). The CDR3 has 15 amino acids. The V gene's germline CDR1 is MNHEY and CDR2 SMNVEV (reference sequence). The V and J ends lost 0 bases and 7 bases respectively, with 15 bases between them.

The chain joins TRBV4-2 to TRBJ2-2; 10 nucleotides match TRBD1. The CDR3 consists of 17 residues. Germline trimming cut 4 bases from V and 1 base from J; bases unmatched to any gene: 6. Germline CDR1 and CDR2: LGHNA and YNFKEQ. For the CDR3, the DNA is TGTGCCAGCAGCCCGGGGACAGGGGCCCTGAACACCGGGGAGCTGTTTTTT. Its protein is CASSPGTGALNTGELFF.

CDR3 in amino acids: CASSLAGQAYEQYF. The CDR3 DNA is TGTGCCAGCAGCTTAGCGGGACAAGCCTACGAGCAGTACTTC. The rearrangement links TRBV7-9 to TRBJ2-7; TRBD1 is a possible D gene (6 bases). CDR1 and CDR2 (germline): SEHNR, FQNEAQ (reference sequence). Deletions cut 0 bases from V and 2 bases from J, with 8 bases between. This CDR3 spans 14 amino acids.

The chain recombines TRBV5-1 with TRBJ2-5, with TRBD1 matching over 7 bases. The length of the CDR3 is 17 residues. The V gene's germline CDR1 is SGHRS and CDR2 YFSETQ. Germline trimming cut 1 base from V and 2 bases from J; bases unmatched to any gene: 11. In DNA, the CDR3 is TGCGCCAGCAGCTTGAGGGGGCCGAACCAATTTCAAGAGACCCAGTACTTC. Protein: CASSLRGPNQFQETQYF. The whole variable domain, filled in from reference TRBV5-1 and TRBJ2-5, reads KAGVTQTPRYLIKTRGQQVTLSCSPISGHRSVSWYQQTPGQGLQFLFEYFSETQRNKGNFPGRFSGRQFSNSRSEMNVSTLELGDSALYLCASSLRGPNQFQETQYFGPGTRLLVL.

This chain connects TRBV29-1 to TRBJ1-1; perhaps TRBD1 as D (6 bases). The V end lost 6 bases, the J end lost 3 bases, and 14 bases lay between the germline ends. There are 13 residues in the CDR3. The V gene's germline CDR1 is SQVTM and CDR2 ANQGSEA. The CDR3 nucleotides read TGCAGCGTCCGAACAGGGTTCGACACTGAAGCTTTCTTT. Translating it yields CSVRTGFDTEAFF.

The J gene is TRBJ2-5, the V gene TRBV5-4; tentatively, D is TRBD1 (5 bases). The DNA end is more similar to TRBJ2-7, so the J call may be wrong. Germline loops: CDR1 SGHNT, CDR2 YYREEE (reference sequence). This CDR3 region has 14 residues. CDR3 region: CASSVVKGDYEQYF. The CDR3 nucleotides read TGTGCCAGCAGCGTTGTAAAAGGGGACTACGAGCAGTACTTC.

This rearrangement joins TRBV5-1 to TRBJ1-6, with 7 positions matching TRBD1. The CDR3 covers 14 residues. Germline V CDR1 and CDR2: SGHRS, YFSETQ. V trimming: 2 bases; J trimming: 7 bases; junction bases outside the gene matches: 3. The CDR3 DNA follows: TGCGCCAGCAGCTTTTACAGGGGCAATTCACCCCTCCACTTT. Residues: CASSFYRGNSPLHF. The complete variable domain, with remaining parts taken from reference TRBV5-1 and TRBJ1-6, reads KAGVTQTPRYLIKTRGQQVTLSCSPISGHRSVSWYQQTPGQGLQFLFEYFSETQRNKGNFPGRFSGRQFSNSRSEMNVSTLELGDSALYLCASSFYRGNSPLHFGNGTRLTVT.

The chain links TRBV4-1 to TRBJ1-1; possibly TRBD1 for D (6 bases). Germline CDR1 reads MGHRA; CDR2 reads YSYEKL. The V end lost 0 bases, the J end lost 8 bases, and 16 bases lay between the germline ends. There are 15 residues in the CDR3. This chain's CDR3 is CASSQEGGGGEEAFF. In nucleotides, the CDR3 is TGCGCCAGCAGCCAAGAAGGGGGAGGGGGTGAGGAAGCTTTCTTT.

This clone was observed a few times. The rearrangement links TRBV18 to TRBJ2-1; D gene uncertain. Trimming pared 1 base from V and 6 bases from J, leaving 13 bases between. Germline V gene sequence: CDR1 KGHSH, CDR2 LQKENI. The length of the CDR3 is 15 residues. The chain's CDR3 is CASSPLAVGSNEQFF. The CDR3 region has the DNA TGTGCCAGCTCACCACTTGCGGTTGGTAGCAATGAGCAGTTCTTC.

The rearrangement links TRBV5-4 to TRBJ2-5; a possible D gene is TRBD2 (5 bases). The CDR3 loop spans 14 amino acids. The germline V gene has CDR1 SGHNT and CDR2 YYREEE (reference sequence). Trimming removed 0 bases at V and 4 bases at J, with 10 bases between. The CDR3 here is CASSLAGWRETQYF. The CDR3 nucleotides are TGTGCCAGCAGCTTGGCGGGGTGGAGAGAGACCCAGTACTTC.

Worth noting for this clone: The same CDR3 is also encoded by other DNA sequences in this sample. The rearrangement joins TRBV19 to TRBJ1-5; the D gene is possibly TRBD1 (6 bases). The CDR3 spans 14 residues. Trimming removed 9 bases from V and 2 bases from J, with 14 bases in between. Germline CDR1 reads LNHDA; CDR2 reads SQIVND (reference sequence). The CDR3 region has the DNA TGTGCCAGCGCGCGGAACAGGGGCAATCAGCCCCAGCATTTT. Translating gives CASARNRGNQPQHF.

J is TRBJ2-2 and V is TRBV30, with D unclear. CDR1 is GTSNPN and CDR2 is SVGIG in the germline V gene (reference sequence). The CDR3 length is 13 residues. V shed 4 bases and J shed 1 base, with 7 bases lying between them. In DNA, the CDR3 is TGTGCCTGGAATACGGTGAACACCGGGGAGCTGTTTTTT. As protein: CAWNTVNTGELFF.